This T cell receptor (beta chain) was captured by sequencing in a study of cytomegalovirus exposure and HLA in healthy donors. Findings and limits, study-wide: Later, an analysis found that common viral pathogens appeared to be linked with several of the most significant clusters.

There were likely unrecorded immune exposures, though donors were nominally healthy when sampled. Germline CDR1 is SEHNR and CDR2 is FQNEAQ (reference sequence). Trimming shortened V by 5 bases and J by 7 bases, and 15 bases separated the two germline ends. The CDR3 is 13 amino acids. Researchers ran the PCR with 60 Vbeta and 13 Jbeta primers. Using immunoSEQ multiplex PCR, the repertoire was profiled, and TCRdb retains in-frame clones only, with some absent. The clone table shows 150,000 to 250,000 clones, with the ten largest holding roughly 0.74%. Concerning this clone: Its antigen remains unidentified.

Input material: PBMCs. This chain joins TRBV7-9 and TRBJ2-7; D is perhaps TRBD2 (5 bases). The TCR was taken from a boy between 10 and 17 years old in good health and CMV-seronegative. CDR3 in DNA: TGTGCCAGCAGCACACTCCGGGAATTAGAGCAGTACTTC. It yields the protein CASSTLRELEQYF. The variable domain in full, completed from reference TRBV7-9 and TRBJ2-7, reads DTGVSQNPRHKITKRGQNVTFRCDPISEHNRLYWYRQTLGQGPEFLTYFQNEAQLEKSRLLSDRFSAERPKGSFSTLEIQRTEQGDSAMYLCASSTLRELEQYFGPGTRLTVT.